Listed below are T cell receptor beta chains from one sample, sequenced in a study of blood T cells in healthy people across ages. A single record per CDR3 protein comes from TCRdb applying MiXCR to the 5' RACE reads. The sample lists 800,000 or so distinct CDR3 sequences, more than 20% occurring once. Another study also made use of these data, one on T cells of mothers and their children.

The specimen sequenced was blood. Receptors were obtained from a boy aged 10-17 years in good health. Each CDR3 is given with its conserved first and last residue. The order of the fields is J gene, clone size, V gene, D gene, CDR3 DNA, CDR3 protein. A D gene is named only where the DNA matches it firmly. Size values are once, few and many counts, or a class for expanded clones, and some rows have none.

J: TRBJ2-1; size: -; V: TRBV14; D: -; DNA: TGTGCCAGCAGCCGCCAGGGGCTTTCCTACAATGAGCAGTTCTTC; CDR3: CASSRQGLSYNEQFF
J: TRBJ2-7; size: few; V: TRBV27; D: -; DNA: TGTGCCAGCAGTTTGATTCTCGGTTACGAGCAGTACTTC; CDR3: CASSLILGYEQYF
J: TRBJ1-2; size: few; V: TRBV7-9; D: -; DNA: TGTGCCAGCAGCCCCCTGGGGGAGTGGGATGGCTACACCTTC; CDR3: CASSPLGEWDGYTF
J: TRBJ2-7; size: few; V: TRBV2; D: -; DNA: TGTGCCAGCAGTGTCCGGGACCTGGCCTACGAGCAGTACTTC; CDR3: CASSVRDLAYEQYF
J: TRBJ2-1; size: few; V: TRBV29-1; D: -; DNA: TGCAGCGTACCACGGACCCTCAATGAGCAGTTCTTC; CDR3: CSVPRTLNEQFF
J: TRBJ2-6; size: -; V: TRBV27; D: -; DNA: TGTGCCTGTGGCAAAACTGGGGCCAACGTCCTGACTTTC; CDR3: CACGKTGANVLTF
J: TRBJ2-2; size: -; V: TRBV4-3; D: -; DNA: TGCGCCAGCAGCCAAGATCAACCAGGTTCCGGGGAGCTGTTTTTT; CDR3: CASSQDQPGSGELFF
J: TRBJ1-2; size: -; V: TRBV20-1; D: -; DNA: TGCAGTGCTGCGGCTAGGGGGAAAGCTAACTATGGCTACACCTTC; CDR3: CSAAARGKANYGYTF
J: TRBJ2-7; size: -; V: TRBV3-1; D: TRBD1; DNA: TGTGCCAGCAGCCAAGATTTGGACAGGGGAACCTACGAGCAGTACTTC; CDR3: CASSQDLDRGTYEQYF
J: TRBJ2-5; size: few; V: TRBV29-1; D: -; DNA: TGCAGCGTTGAAACTGGTGTTGGGTCAAGGGGGAAAGAGACCCAGTACTTC; CDR3: CSVETGVGSRGKETQYF
J: TRBJ2-1; size: -; V: TRBV7-2; D: TRBD2; DNA: TGTGCCAGCAGCCAGGGGACTAGCGGGGTAAACCAGTTCTTC; CDR3: CASSQGTSGVNQFF
J: TRBJ1-1; size: -; V: TRBV6-5; D: TRBD1; DNA: TGTGCCAGCAGTTACACCAGGGGGGGGATTGAAGCTTTCTTT; CDR3: CASSYTRGGIEAFF
J: TRBJ2-1; size: -; V: TRBV28; D: -; DNA: TGTGCCAGCAGTCAACGAAGGGTTCAGTACAATGAGCAGTTCTTC; CDR3: CASSQRRVQYNEQFF
J: TRBJ2-7; size: many; V: TRBV9; D: TRBD1; DNA: TGTGCCAGCAGCCTGGACAGGGCCTACGAGCAGTACTTC; CDR3: CASSLDRAYEQYF
J: TRBJ2-2; size: few; V: TRBV5-1; D: -; DNA: TGCGCCAGCAGCTTGGCCCGGACAGTCACCGGGGAGCTGTTTTTT; CDR3: CASSLARTVTGELFF
J: TRBJ2-1; size: -; V: TRBV7-3; D: TRBD2; DNA: TGTGCCAGCAGCTCACAAGCGGGAGTTGAGCAGTTCTTC; CDR3: CASSSQAGVEQFF
J: TRBJ2-4; size: -; V: TRBV29-1; D: -; DNA: TGCAGCGTTTCCCGGACTACCGGGGTGGGGAACATTCAGTACTTC; CDR3: CSVSRTTGVGNIQYF
J: TRBJ2-3; size: -; V: TRBV29-1; D: TRBD2; DNA: TGCAGCGTTGAATTTAGCGGGGGGTCATCAGATACGCAGTATTTT; CDR3: CSVEFSGGSSDTQYF
J: TRBJ2-1; size: -; V: TRBV7-2; D: -; DNA: TGTGCCAGCAGCTTAAGGACTTCTACCAATGAGCAGTTCTTC; CDR3: CASSLRTSTNEQFF
J: TRBJ2-7; size: -; V: TRBV5-6; D: -; DNA: TGTGCCAGCAGCTTGAGGGGTTTTGCTGGTTACGAGCAGTACTTC; CDR3: CASSLRGFAGYEQYF
J: TRBJ2-7; size: few; V: TRBV7-7; D: TRBD1; DNA: TGTGCTAGCAGCTCGGGACAGGGGGTATCGTACGAGCAGTACTTC; CDR3: CASSSGQGVSYEQYF
J: TRBJ2-7; size: many; V: TRBV6-2/TRBV6-3; D: -; DNA: TGTGCCAGCAGTTACTCGGGCGAGCAGTACTTC; CDR3: CASSYSGEQYF
J: TRBJ1-1; size: -; V: TRBV27; D: -; DNA: TGTGCCAGCAGTTTATATAATGGAGGGAGGACTGAAGCTTTCTTT; CDR3: CASSLYNGGRTEAFF
J: TRBJ2-5; size: -; V: TRBV5-1; D: TRBD2; DNA: TGCGCCAGCAGCTTAACTAGCGTTCAAGAGACCCAGTACTTC; CDR3: CASSLTSVQETQYF